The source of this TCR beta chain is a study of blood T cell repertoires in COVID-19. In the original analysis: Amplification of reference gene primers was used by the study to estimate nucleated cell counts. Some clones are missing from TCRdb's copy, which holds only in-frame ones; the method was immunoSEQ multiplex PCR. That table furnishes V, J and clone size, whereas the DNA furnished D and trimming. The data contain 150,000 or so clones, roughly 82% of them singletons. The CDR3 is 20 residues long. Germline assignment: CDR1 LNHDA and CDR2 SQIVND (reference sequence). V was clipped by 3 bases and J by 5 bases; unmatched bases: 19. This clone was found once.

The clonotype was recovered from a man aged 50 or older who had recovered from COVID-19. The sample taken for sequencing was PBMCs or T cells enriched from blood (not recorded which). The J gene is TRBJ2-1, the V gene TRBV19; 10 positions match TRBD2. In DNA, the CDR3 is TGTGCCAGTAGTATGTCGCGTGACAGGGTACTAGCGGGGCGCAACAATGAGCAGTTCTTC. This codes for CASSMSRDRVLAGRNNEQFF.